This TCR beta chain was sequenced during a study of T cell responses to AZD1222 COVID-19 vaccine. Whole-study findings and limits: Nearly half of spike-specific TCRs reportedly go after variant regions that carry no mutations. Clonal diversity was possibly underestimated, and the donors were mostly white British, with more females. Two AZD1222 doses significantly raised spike-specific TCR breadth and depth over controls.

The CDR3 length is 15 residues. CDR1 is SGHRS, CDR2 YFSETQ, per germline. V dropped 2 bases and J dropped 1 base, with 12 bases sitting between them. This clone has a handful of counts. Its specificity is unknown. Data came from immunoSEQ multiplex PCR; TCRdb stores just in-frame clones and leaves some out. The profile shows about 120,000 clones, 70% to 90% of them singletons. This chain connects TRBV5-1 to TRBJ1-1, with D perhaps TRBD1 (5 bases). This receptor was obtained from an adult in good health. This sample comprised peripheral blood, obtained on day 0 of MenACWY control vaccination. The CDR3 region has the DNA TGCGCCAGCAGCTTTAAAGGGGACTGGAACACTGAAGCTTTCTTT. It translates to CASSFKGDWNTEAFF. The full variable domain, rest sourced from reference TRBV5-1 and TRBJ1-1, is KAGVTQTPRYLIKTRGQQVTLSCSPISGHRSVSWYQQTPGQGLQFLFEYFSETQRNKGNFPGRFSGRQFSNSRSEMNVSTLELGDSALYLCASSFKGDWNTEAFFGQGTRLTVV.